This TCR beta chain appears in the sequencing data of a study of blood T cells in healthy people across ages. Study-wide results and caveats: Age showed a roughly linear inverse relationship with TCR beta diversity per million T cells.

CDR1 MNHEY and CDR2 SMNVEV come from the germline V gene (reference sequence). CDR3 length: 16 residues. V lost 3 bases to trimming and J lost 5 bases; unmatched junction nucleotides: 10. For the second PCR, which ran for roughly 7 to 11 cycles, a sample-barcoded 5' primer and a J-beta primer mix were used. Template switching added a 12-random-nucleotide identifier to every cDNA molecule. Each CDR3 protein is one row after TCRdb ran MiXCR on the 5' RACE reads. The data hold about 780,000 distinct CDR3 sequences, with 35% to 50% observed a single time. Isolation per sample recovered at least 7 million PBMCs. A minimum of 6 micrograms of total RNA was extracted per sample. Regarding this clonotype: Its antigen is as yet unknown.

The clonotype originates from a man older than 75 in good health. This sequence joins TRBV27 and TRBJ2-1; TRBD2 matches 7 bases. Sequenced sample: blood. The CDR3 loop reads CASSLASGKEDNEQFF. The CDR3 DNA reads TGTGCCAGCAGTTTGGCCAGCGGGAAAGAGGACAATGAGCAGTTCTTC.